This record looks at one T cell receptor (beta chain) sequence and its context. What it binds is unknown. A clone one base away is much larger, so this may be a read error. The source of the sample is a study of regulatory T cells in long-lasting Graves disease. Whole-study results and caveats: Lower TCR diversity characterized persistent Graves' patients relative to newly diagnosed patients.

CDR3-region Arm-PCR and iRepertoire HTBI primers produced the TCR beta libraries. Each CDR3 protein is one row after TCRdb ran MiXCR on the multiplex PCR reads. The data show more than 350,000 distinct CDR3 sequences, around a fifth seen once. The time point denotes: persistent/refractory GD, antithyroid drugs over 5 years with positive TRAb. After RNA was extracted from PBMCs, the TCR library was made from it. The patient group derived from an endocrinology department in Xi'an, China. The receptor was isolated from a female donor with Graves disease. Here the sequenced sample was peripheral blood mononuclear cells (PBMCs), taken when the disease was refractory, from a patient treated with antithyroid drugs.

CDR3 protein: CASRPGTGGLVQCF. The CDR3 region has the DNA TGTGCCAGCAGGCCCGGGACAGGGGGCCTTGTGCAGTGCTTC. The rearrangement links TRBV12-3 or TRBV12-4 to TRBJ2-7; 12 bases line up with TRBD1. The CDR3 covers 14 residues.